This T cell receptor (beta chain) was retrieved from a study of Tregs in tolerant kidney transplant recipients. Here immunoSEQ multiplex PCR was the method, and the copy in TCRdb shows in-frame clones only, minus some. The data hold some 250,000 clones, with around 82% observed a single time. The ends were cut back, 3 bases at V and 4 bases at J, with 13 bases in the middle. The CDR3 spans 14 residues. From germline, CDR1 is SGHNT and CDR2 YYREEE (reference sequence). Sample: CD4+ T cells from blood. This clonotype was sampled from a human donor in good health. The genes are TRBV5-4 and TRBJ1-2, with a tentative D call TRBD1 (6 bases). The CDR3 is CASSSGAPVYGYTF. For the CDR3, the DNA is TGTGCCAGCAGCTCAGGGGCTCCGGTCTATGGCTACACCTTC. Full variable domain (remainder filled in from reference TRBV5-4 and TRBJ1-2): ETGVTQSPTHLIKTRGQQVTLRCSSQSGHNTVSWYQQALGQGPQFIFQYYREEENGRGNFPPRFSGLQFPNYSSELNVNALELDDSALYLCASSSGAPVYGYTFGSGTRLTVV.